The subject of this entry is one T cell receptor beta chain. Antigen: not known. Sequencing was performed with immunoSEQ multiplex PCR; in TCRdb, only in-frame clones are kept and a portion is missing. The repertoire includes some 70,000 clones, 83% of them detected once, and about 2.3% sits in the top ten. This record comes from a study of OX40 agonist ivuxolimab in advanced cancers. General study points: CD8+ T cells were the subset that, on average, had more expanded clones than CD4+. Antigen targets of the expanded peripheral T cells went undetermined. The 0.1-3.0 mg/kg partial responders had among the lowest clonal expansion.

This CDR3 comprises 13 residues. Trimming stripped 5 bases from V and 6 bases from J, with 13 bases between. From germline, CDR1 is SQVTM and CDR2 ANQGSEA. Sampling of blood occurred at baseline, cycle 4 day 1, and cycle 7 day 1. Sequenced material: CD4+ or CD8+ T cells sorted from blood, taken in a trial of the OX40 agonist ivuxolimab. The V and J genes are TRBV29-1 and TRBJ2-2; perhaps D is TRBD1 or TRBD2 (6 bases each). This receptor was identified in an adult with an advanced solid tumor such as melanoma, head and neck, liver or kidney cancer. CDR3 DNA: TGCAGCGTTTCAAAGGGGGGTTCCGGGGAGCTGTTTTTT. Its protein is CSVSKGGSGELFF.